This T cell receptor beta chain was sequenced in a study of somatic mutations in T cells in chronic GVHD (dated by TCRdb to about 2020). Details on this clone: Its target antigen remains unknown. Base qualities are not recorded, but no much larger clone differs from it by a single base.

V is clipped by 3 bases and J by 1 base, and the sequence between their germline boundaries is 10 bases long. CDR1 and CDR2 are read off the germline V gene as SNHLY and FYNNEI. The CDR3 starts with the cysteine, ends with the phenylalanine, and has 14 residues. Only the CDR3 part of the read is kept: 42 bases, read in frame from the first base. Isolated genomic DNA was used for TCRbeta deep sequencing. TCRbeta CDR3 sequencing and initial data processing were performed as a commercial service with the immunoSEQ assay. On the authors' methods: Reads were demultiplexed, adapter and primer sequences were trimmed, similar clones were merged through frequency-ratio clustering, and V, D, J genes were annotated using IMGT. TCRdb took over this immuneACCESS table, retaining in-frame rearrangements with V and J assigned. Such tables are incomplete; in checked studies, under half of the missing clones stem from an unresolved V gene, and the remainder is unexplained. V, J and clone size reflect that table, while D and trimming were determined from the DNA. In this sample the table shows 13,000 to 15,000 clones, over 65% of which occur a single time. Roughly 30% of the sample lies in the top ten.

For sorting, cells were stained with anti-CD3, anti-CD4, anti-CD8 and a Vbeta20 antibody from the IOTest Beta Mark kit and sorted on a FACSAria III to a purity above 99%. Peripheral blood was drawn into sodium heparin tubes, and mononuclear cells were separated by Ficoll-Paque PLUS density gradient centrifugation. CD4+ Vbeta20+, CD4+ Vbeta20-, and CD8+ T cell fractions were FACS-sorted before TCRbeta deep sequencing. Sequencing used Vbeta20-negative CD4+ T cells from blood. The cell subset or site tag for this specimen amounts to: CD4+ T cells sorted as TCR Vbeta20 negative by flow cytometry. The receptor chain draws on TRBV2 and TRBJ2-7; TRBD2 is a possible D gene, resting on 6 matching bases. This sequence was found in a male patient in his fifties with chronic graft-versus-host disease. It is possible that, after a transplant, some T cells come from the graft donor. CDR3 loop: CASSEGLPSYEQYF. The sequence in DNA is TGTGCCAGCAGTGAGGGACTTCCTTCCTACGAGCAGTACTTC.